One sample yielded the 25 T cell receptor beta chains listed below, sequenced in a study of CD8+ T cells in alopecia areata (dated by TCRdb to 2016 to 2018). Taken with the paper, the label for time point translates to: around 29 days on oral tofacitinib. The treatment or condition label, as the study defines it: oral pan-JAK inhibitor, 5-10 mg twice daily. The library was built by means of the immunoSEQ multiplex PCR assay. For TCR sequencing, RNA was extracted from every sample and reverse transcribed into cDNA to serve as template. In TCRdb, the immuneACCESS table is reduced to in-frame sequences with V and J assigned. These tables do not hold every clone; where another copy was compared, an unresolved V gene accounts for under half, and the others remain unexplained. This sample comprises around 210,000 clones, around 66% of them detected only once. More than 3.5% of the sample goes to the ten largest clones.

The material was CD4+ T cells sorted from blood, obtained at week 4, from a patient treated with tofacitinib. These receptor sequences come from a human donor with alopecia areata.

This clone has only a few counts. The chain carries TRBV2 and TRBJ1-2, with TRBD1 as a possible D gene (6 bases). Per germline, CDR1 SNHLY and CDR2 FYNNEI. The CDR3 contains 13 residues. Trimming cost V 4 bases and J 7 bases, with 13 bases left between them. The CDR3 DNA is TGTGCCAGCAGTGTTCGGGGGGCAGGTGGCTACACCTTC. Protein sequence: CASSVRGAGGYTF.

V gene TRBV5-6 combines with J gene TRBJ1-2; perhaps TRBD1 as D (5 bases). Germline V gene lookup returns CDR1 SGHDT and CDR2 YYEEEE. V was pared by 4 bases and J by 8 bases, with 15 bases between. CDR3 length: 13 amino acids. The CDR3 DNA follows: TGTGCCAGCAGCCAAGACAGTGTGCGCGGCTACACCTTC. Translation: CASSQDSVRGYTF.

CDR3 region: CASSLTGVSTGELFF. CDR3 DNA: TGTGCCAGCAGCTTGACCGGGGTGAGCACCGGGGAGCTGTTTTTT. This chain uses TRBV5-6 with TRBJ2-2, with D tentatively TRBD2 (5 bases). The CDR3 consists of 15 residues. Germline V gene data show CDR1 as SGHDT and CDR2 as YYEEEE. Trimming stripped 1 base from V and 4 bases from J, with 11 bases between.

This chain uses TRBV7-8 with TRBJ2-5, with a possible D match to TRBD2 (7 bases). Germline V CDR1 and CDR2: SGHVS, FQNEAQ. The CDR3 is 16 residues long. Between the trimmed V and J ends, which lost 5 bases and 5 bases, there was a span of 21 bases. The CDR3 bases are TGTGCCAGCAGCCCCCTTGGGGGGGGCCGGACGGAGACCCAGTACTTC. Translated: CASSPLGGGRTETQYF.

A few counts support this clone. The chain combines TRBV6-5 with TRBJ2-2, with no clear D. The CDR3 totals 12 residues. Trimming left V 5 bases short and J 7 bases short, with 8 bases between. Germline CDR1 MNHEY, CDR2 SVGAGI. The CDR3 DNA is TGTGCCAGCAGTCAGGCAGTCGGGGAGCTGTTTTTT. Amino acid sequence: CASSQAVGELFF.

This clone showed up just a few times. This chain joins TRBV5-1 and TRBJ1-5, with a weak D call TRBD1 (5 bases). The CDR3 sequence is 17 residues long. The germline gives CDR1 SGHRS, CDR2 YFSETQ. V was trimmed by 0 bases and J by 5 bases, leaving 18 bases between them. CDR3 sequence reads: CASSLGLGDFDDQPQHF. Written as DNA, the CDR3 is TGCGCCAGCAGCTTGGGGCTGGGGGATTTCGATGATCAGCCCCAGCATTTT.

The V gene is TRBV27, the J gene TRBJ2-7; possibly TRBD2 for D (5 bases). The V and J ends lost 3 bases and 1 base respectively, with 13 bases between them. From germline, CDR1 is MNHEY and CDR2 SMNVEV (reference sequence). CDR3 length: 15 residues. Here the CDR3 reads CASSFSDSNSYEQYF. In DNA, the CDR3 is TGTGCCAGCAGTTTTTCGGACTCCAATTCCTACGAGCAGTACTTC.

CDR3 bases: TGTGCCAGCAGCCAAGGTAATGCGGGAGTCCAAGAGACCCAGTACTTC. It codes for CASSQGNAGVQETQYF. V usage is TRBV4-2 and J usage is TRBJ2-5; TRBD2 aligns across 7 bases. There are 16 residues in the CDR3. The V and J ends lost 1 base and 1 base, in that order; junction bases with no gene match: 6. Per germline, CDR1 LGHNA and CDR2 YNFKEQ.

This CDR3 reads CASSPTDNYGYTF. The CDR3 DNA sequence: TGTGCCAGCAGTCCGACGGATAACTATGGCTACACCTTC. The chain combines TRBV27 with TRBJ1-2; D is unclear. V lost 5 bases to trimming and J lost 1 base, with 8 bases between them. Looked up from germline, CDR1 is MNHEY and CDR2 is SMNVEV (reference sequence). The CDR3 consists of 13 residues.

CDR3 coding DNA: TGTGCCAGCTCACCGCCAAATCAACCCGACAATGAGCAGTTCTTC. Encoded protein: CASSPPNQPDNEQFF. The chain links TRBV18 to TRBJ2-1, with D unclear. CDR3 length: 15 residues. The germline CDR1 and CDR2 sequences are KGHSH and LQKENI. Trimming stripped 3 bases from V and 5 bases from J, with 14 bases between.

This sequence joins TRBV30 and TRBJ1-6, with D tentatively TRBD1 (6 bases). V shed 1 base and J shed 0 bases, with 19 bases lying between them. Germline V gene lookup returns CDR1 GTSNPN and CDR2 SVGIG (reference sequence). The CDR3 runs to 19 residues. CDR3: CAWSGVTGRGSSYNSPLHF. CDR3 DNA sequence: TGTGCCTGGAGTGGAGTTACGGGGAGGGGGAGCTCCTATAATTCACCCCTCCACTTT.

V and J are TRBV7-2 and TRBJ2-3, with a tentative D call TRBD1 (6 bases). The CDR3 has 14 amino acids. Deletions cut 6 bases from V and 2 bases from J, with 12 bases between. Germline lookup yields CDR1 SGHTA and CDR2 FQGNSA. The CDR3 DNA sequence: TGTGCCAGCAGAAGGACAGTACCCACAGATACGCAGTATTTT. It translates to CASRRTVPTDTQYF.

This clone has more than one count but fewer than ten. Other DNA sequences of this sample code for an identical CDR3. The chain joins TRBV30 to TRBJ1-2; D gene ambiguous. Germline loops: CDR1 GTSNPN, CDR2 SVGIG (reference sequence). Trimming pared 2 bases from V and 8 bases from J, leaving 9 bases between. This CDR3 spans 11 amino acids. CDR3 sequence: CAWSPGEGYTF. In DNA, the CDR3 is TGTGCCTGGAGTCCCGGGGAGGGCTACACCTTC.

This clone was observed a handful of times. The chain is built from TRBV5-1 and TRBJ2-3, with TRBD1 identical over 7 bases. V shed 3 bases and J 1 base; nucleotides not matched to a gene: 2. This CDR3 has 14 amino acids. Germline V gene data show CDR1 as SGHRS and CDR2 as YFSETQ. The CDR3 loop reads CASSSGTGTDTQYF. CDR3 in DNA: TGCGCCAGCAGCTCCGGGACAGGCACAGATACGCAGTATTTT.

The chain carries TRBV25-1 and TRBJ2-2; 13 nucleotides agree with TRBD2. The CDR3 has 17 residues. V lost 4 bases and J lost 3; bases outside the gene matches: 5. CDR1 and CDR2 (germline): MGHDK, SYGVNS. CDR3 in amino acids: CASSATSGGTYTGELFF. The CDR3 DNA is TGTGCCAGCAGTGCGACTAGCGGGGGGACCTACACCGGGGAGCTGTTTTTT.

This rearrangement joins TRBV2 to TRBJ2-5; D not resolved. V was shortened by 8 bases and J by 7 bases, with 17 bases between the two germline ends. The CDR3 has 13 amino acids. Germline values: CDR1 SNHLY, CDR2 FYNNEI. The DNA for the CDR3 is TGTGCCAGCGCGCCAGTTCCGTTCGGGACCCAGTACTTC. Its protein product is CASAPVPFGTQYF.

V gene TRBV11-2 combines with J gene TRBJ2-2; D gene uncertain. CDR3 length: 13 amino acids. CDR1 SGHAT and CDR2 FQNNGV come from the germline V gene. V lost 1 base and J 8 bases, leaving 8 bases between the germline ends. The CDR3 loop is CASSLAGAGELFF. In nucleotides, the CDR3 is TGTGCCAGCAGCTTAGCGGGCGCTGGGGAGCTGTTTTTT.

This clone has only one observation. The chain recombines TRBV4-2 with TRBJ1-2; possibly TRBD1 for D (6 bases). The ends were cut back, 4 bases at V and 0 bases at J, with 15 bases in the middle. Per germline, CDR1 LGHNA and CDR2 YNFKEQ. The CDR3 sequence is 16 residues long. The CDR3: CASSRATGSSNYGYTF. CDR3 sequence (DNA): TGTGCCAGCAGCCGCGCTACAGGGAGTTCTAACTATGGCTACACCTTC.

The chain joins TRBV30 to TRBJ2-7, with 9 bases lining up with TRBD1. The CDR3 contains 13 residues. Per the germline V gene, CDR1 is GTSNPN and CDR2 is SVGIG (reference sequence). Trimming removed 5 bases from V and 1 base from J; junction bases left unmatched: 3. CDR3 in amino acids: CAWATGGSYEQYF. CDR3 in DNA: TGTGCCTGGGCGACAGGGGGGTCCTACGAGCAGTACTTC.

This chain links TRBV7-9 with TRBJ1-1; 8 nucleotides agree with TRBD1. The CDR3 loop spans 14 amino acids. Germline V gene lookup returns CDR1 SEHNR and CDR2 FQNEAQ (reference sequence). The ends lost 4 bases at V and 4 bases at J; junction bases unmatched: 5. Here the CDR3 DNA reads TGTGCCAGCAGCTGGGACAGGATGCCCACTGAAGCTTTCTTT. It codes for CASSWDRMPTEAFF.

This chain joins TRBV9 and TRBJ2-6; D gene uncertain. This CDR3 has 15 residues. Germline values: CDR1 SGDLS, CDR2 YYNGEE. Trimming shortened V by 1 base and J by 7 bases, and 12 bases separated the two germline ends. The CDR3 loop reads CASSVQGISANVLTF. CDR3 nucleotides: TGTGCCAGCAGCGTACAAGGGATTAGTGCCAACGTCCTGACTTTC.

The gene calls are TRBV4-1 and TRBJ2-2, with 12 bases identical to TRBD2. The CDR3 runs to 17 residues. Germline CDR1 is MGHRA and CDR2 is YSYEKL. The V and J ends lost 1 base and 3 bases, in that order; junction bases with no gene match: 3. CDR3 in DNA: TGCGCCAGCAGCCAAGGACTAGCGGGGGTCTACACCGGGGAGCTGTTTTTT. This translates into CASSQGLAGVYTGELFF.

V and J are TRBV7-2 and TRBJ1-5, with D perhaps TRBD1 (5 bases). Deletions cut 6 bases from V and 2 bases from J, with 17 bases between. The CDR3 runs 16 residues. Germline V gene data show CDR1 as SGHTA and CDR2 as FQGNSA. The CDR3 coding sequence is TGTGCCAGCAGTTTTAGTGGGGCGCGAGGCAATCAGCCCCAGCATTTT. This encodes CASSFSGARGNQPQHF. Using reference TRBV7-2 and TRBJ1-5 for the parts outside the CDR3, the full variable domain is GAGVSQSPSNKVTEKGKDVELRCDPISGHTALYWYRQSLGQGLEFLIYFQGNSAPDKSGLPSDRFSAERTGGSVSTLTIQRTQQEDSAVYLCASSFSGARGNQPQHFGDGTRLSIL.

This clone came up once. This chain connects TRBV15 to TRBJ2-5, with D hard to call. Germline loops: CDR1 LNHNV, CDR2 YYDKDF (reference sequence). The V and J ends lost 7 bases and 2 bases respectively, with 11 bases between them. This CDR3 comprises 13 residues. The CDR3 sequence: CATTTRDQETQYF. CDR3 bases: TGTGCCACCACCACGAGAGATCAAGAGACCCAGTACTTC. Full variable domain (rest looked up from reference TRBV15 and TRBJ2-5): DAMVIQNPRYQVTQFGKPVTLSCSQTLNHNVMYWYQQKSSQAPKLLFHYYDKDFNNEADTPDNFQSRRPNTSFCFLDIRSPGLGDTAMYLCATTTRDQETQYFGPGTRLLVL.

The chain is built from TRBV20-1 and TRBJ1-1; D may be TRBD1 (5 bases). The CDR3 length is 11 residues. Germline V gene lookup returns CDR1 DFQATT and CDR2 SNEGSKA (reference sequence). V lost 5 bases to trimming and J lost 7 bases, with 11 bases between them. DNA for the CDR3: TGCAGTGCTGGGCAGGGCGGTGAAGCTTTCTTT. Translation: CSAGQGGEAFF.